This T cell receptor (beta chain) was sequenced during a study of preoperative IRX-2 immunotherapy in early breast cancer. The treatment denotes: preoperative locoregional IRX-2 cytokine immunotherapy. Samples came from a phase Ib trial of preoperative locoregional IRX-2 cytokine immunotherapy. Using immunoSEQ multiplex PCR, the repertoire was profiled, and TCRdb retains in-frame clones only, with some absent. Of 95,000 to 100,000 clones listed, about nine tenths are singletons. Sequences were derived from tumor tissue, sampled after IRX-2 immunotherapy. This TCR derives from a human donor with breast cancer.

The CDR3 spells CASSRQGALSGNTIYF. The CDR3 nucleotides are TGTGCCAGCAGTCGTCAGGGGGCCCTCTCTGGAAACACCATATATTTT. V and J are TRBV6-8 and TRBJ1-3; TRBD1 matches 8 bases. After removal of 5 bases from V and 0 bases from J, the junction contained 6 bases not matched to a gene. Germline-derived CDR1 and CDR2 are MNHGY and SAAAGT. The CDR3 loop spans 16 amino acids.